This record concerns one T cell receptor beta chain sequence. Its antigen is currently unknown. Generated by immunoSEQ multiplex PCR, the TCRdb table keeps only in-frame clones and is missing some. The table shows a few million clones, with 90% to 97% occurring only once. The study separated CD4+ cells into CD45RA+ naive and CD45RA-negative memory subsets. The CDR3 sequence is 12 residues long. Looked up from germline, CDR1 is SQVTM and CDR2 is ANQGSEA. The V gene end was trimmed by 6 bases and the J gene end by 11 bases; junction bases not matched to a gene: 11. This record belongs to a study of shared clonotypes between healthy human individuals. The overall study: Each donor's CD8 memory used one plate, CD8 naive two, each CD4 subset three.

Whole-study findings and limits: Clonotypes that were shared across a few donors made up roughly 5.2% of naive CD4 clonotypes. Represented diversity (both genetic and exposure-history) was limited by the small number of donors.

The source of this sequence is a young man in good health. Sequences were obtained from naive CD4+ T cells sorted from blood. Indicated subset: CD45RA+ positively selected. The rearrangement joins TRBV29-1 to TRBJ1-2; 8 positions agree with TRBD1. CDR3 region: CSVDRGITRYTF. The CDR3 DNA is TGCAGCGTCGACAGGGGAATAACTCGGTACACCTTC.